This T cell receptor (beta chain) was sequenced for a study of T cell repertoires in cytomegalovirus infection (dated 2019 in TCRdb). Context from the whole study: Donor HLA type was relevant to the analysis, as public TCR beta signatures indicated carriage of CMV infection together with the matching HLA type. The full study reports these points: In both this cohort and an independent roughly 350-donor cohort, the cumulative frequency of public TCR beta family members distinguished carriers of CMV infection plus the relevant HLA type. The ex vivo response was dominated by HLA-C-restricted CMV-specific TCR beta clonotypes, and the single most frequent clonotype in two of eight donors was supplied by these HLA-C-restricted clonotypes.

This clonotype was seen many times. The specificity of this receptor is unknown. The sample holds no much larger clone one base away, and base qualities are not on file. The instrument was an Illumina HiSeq 1500. TCRdb reprocessing: public reads trimmed at Q25 with fastp, clones called with MiXCR, in-frame beta chains kept. CDR3 protein duplicates are merged, each entry listing the most common genes and DNA. For this sample there are around 260,000 distinct CDR3 sequences; roughly 10% appear just once. The top ten constitute less than 15% of the sample. The sample was PBMCs. This TCR derives from a human donor in good health (CMV status not recorded). Some clones in this sample may be carry-over from other donors' samples.

The CDR3 amino acid sequence is: CATSQGRGPWEQYF. The sequenced DNA: TGTGCCACCAGTCAGGGCAGGGGGCCTTGGGAGCAGTACTTC. The chain is made from TRBV24-1 and TRBJ2-7; 8 bases in between match TRBD1. The germline V gene gives CDR1 as KGHDR and CDR2 as SFDVKD. The CDR3 runs 14 residues from the cysteine to the phenylalanine. Only the CDR3 portion is preserved as DNA: 42 bases, with reading frame beginning at the first base. Trimming takes 6 bases off V and 7 bases off J; junction bases not matched to a gene: 10.